This T cell receptor (beta chain) was obtained from a study of T cells in Graves' hyperthyroidism and ophthalmopathy. RNA transcripts were the template for amplifying TCR beta CDR3 regions. When the TCR CDR3 underwent first-round RT-PCR, the HTBI primer set was used. TCRdb re-called the multiplex PCR reads with MiXCR, one entry per CDR3 protein. Of 350,000 to 400,000 distinct CDR3 sequences in the sample, about 14% were seen once. The germline V gene encodes CDR1 SGHRS and CDR2 YFSETQ. Trimming removed 2 bases at V and 5 bases at J, with 13 bases between. This CDR3 has 14 residues. In its sample, this clonotype was seen many times.

The chain has TRBV5-1 and TRBJ1-1; possible D gene TRBD1, 5 bases. The sample was blood. The receptor was isolated from a woman aged 55-70 years with Graves' hyperthyroidism. CDR3 protein: CASSFGGASTEAFF. CDR3 coding DNA: TGCGCCAGCAGCTTTGGAGGGGCCAGTACTGAAGCTTTCTTT.